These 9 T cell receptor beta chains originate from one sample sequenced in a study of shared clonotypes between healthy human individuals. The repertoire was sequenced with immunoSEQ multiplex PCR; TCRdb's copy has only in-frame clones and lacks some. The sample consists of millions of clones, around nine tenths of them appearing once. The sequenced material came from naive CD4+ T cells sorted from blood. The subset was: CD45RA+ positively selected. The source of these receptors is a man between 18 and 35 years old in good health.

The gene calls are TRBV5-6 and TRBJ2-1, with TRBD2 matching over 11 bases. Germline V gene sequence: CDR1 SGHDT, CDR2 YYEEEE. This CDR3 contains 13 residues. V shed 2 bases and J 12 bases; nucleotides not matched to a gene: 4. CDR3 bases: TGTGCCAGCAGCTTACTAGCGGGAGTCAGGCAGTTCTTC. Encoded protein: CASSLLAGVRQFF.

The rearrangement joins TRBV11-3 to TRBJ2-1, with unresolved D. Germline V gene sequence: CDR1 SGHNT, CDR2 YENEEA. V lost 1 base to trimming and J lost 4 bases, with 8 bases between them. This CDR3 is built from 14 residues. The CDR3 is CASSLGQLYNEQFF. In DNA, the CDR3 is TGTGCCAGCAGCTTAGGCCAGTTATACAATGAGCAGTTCTTC.

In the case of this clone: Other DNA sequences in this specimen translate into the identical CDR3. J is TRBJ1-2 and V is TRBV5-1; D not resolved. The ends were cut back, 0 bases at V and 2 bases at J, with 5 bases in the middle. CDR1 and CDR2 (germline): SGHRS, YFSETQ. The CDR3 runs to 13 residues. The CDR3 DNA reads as TGCGCCAGCAGCTTGGCAGAAAACTATGGCTACACCTTC. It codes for CASSLAENYGYTF.

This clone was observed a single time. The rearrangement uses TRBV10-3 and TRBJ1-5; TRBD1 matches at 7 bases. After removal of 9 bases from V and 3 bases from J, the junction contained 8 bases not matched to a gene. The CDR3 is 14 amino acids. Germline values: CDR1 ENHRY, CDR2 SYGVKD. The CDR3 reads CAISDRVFNQPQHF. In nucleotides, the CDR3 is TGTGCCATTAGCGACAGGGTTTTCAATCAGCCCCAGCATTTT.

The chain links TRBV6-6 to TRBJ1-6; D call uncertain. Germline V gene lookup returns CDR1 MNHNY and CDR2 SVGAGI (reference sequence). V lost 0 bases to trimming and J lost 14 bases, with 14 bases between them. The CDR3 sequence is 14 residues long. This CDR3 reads CASSYSQLRGSLHF. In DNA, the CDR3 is TGTGCCAGCAGTTACTCTCAACTACGAGGGTCCCTCCACTTT.

The CDR3 loop reads CASSPGTGSTYEQYF. CDR3 DNA: TGTGCCAGCTCACCCGGGACAGGTTCCACCTACGAGCAGTACTTC. The J gene is TRBJ2-7, the V gene TRBV18; 8 bases are shared with TRBD1. The CDR3 runs 15 residues. V was pared by 3 bases and J by 2 bases, with 6 bases of the junction left unmatched. The germline CDR1 and CDR2 sequences are KGHSH and LQKENI.

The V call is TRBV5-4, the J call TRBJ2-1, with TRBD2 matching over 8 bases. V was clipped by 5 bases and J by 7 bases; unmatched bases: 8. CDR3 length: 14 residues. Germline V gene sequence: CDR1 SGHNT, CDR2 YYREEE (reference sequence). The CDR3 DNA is TGTGCCAGCAGACGGGGGGGGATAGGAAATGAGCAGTTCTTC. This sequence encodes CASRRGGIGNEQFF.

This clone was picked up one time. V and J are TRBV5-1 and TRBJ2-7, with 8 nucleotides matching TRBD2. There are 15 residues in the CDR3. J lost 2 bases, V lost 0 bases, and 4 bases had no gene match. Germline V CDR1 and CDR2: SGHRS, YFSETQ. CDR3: CASSLGGGRTYEQYF. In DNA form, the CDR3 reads TGCGCCAGCAGCTTGGGAGGCGGGAGGACCTACGAGCAGTACTTC.

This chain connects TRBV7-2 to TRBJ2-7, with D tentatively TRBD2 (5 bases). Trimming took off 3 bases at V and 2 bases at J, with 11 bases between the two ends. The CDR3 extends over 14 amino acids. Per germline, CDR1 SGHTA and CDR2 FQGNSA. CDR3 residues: CASSFGGSAYEQYF. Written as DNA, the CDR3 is TGTGCCAGCAGCTTCGGCGGGTCAGCCTACGAGCAGTACTTC.